These T cell receptor beta chains were read from a single sample in a study of memory CD8 T cells in hepatitis C reinfection. Assay used: immunoSEQ multiplex PCR; TCRdb lists only in-frame clones, some missing. The profile shows approximately 51,000 clones, roughly nine tenths of them singletons. Sequencing used naive CD8+ T cells sorted from blood. These TCRs come from a man between 18 and 35 years old with hepatitis C virus infection. Each CDR3 is given with its conserved first and last residue. Fields, in order: V gene, J gene, CDR3 protein.

>TRBV7-9|TRBJ2-3
CASSPYSGRTDTQYF
>TRBV4-1|TRBJ2-5
CASSNRVQETQYF
>TRBV4-1|TRBJ2-2
CASSLGQKNTGELFF
>TRBV6-1|TRBJ1-1
CASSEAGPEAFF
>TRBV5-6|TRBJ2-5
CASAPREEYFFQETQYF
>TRBV29-1|TRBJ1-2
CSVVGQDYGYTF
>TRBV6-1|TRBJ2-1
CAISEAGDYNEQFF
>TRBV19|TRBJ2-2
CASSTQGITGELFF
>TRBV6-5|TRBJ1-3
CASSSEGDSGNTIYF
>TRBV11-2|TRBJ2-5
CASSLDYGQGNQYF
>TRBV2|TRBJ2-2
CASSGEREGADTGELFF
>TRBV10-3|TRBJ2-5
CAISGPSRGDQETQYF
>TRBV11-2|TRBJ1-1
CASSRGNTEAFF
>TRBV4-3|TRBJ1-3
CASSQDYPTDYSGNTIYF
>TRBV6-5|TRBJ2-1
CASSYMTGRNEQFF
>TRBV12-5|TRBJ1-1
CASTGMNTEAFF
>TRBV7-9|TRBJ1-3
CASSPPPRQALSGNTIYF
>TRBV5-6|TRBJ1-1
CASSSTNTEAFF
>TRBV4-1|TRBJ2-1
CASSQVAGAYNEQFF
>TRBV27|TRBJ2-7
CASSESPGQGTYEQYF
>TRBV19|TRBJ2-1
CASSIVQGGSNEQFF
>TRBV19|-
CASSPGLAGPYEQYF
>TRBV7-9|TRBJ2-2
CASSFAGAGTGELFF
>TRBV30|TRBJ1-1
CAWTQDGGLGTEAFF
>TRBV27|TRBJ2-7
CASSLVRGQGRNEQYF
>TRBV11-2|TRBJ1-1
CASRAEVHTGFDTEAFF
>TRBV27|TRBJ2-2
CASSYTQIDSTGELFF